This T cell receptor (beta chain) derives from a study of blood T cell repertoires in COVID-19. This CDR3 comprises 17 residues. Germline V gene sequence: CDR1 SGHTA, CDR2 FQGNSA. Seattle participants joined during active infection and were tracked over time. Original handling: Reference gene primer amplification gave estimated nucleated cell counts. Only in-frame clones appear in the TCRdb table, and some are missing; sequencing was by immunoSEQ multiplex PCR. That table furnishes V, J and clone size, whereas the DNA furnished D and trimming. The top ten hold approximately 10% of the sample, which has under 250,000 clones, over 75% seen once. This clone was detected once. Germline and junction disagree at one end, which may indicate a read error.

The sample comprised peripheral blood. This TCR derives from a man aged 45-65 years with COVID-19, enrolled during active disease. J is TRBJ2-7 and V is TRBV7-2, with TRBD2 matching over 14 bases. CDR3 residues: CASSPPTGGSTSGGADF. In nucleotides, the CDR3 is TGTGCCAGCAGCCCACCCACGGGGGGTTCGACTAGCGGGGGGGCCGACTTC.